The next 10 T cell receptor beta chains were all read from a single sample in a study of PD-L1 blockade in urothelial cancer. Time point defined: pretreatment peripheral blood. The protocol was immunoSEQ multiplex PCR, while the TCRdb copy is restricted to in-frame clones and leaves out a portion. The table has 45,000 to 65,000 clones, 85% seen once. The sample in question was PBMCs, obtained around atezolizumab (anti-PD-L1) treatment. Source of these receptors: a man aged 65 to 79 with urothelial cancer.

V and J are TRBV9 and TRBJ2-2; TRBD2 might be the D (6 bases). V was clipped by 3 bases and J by 7 bases, with 19 bases between them. Germline V gene data show CDR1 as SGDLS and CDR2 as YYNGEE. The CDR3 has 16 residues. CDR3 amino acids: CASSAGVGLKGGELFF. The CDR3 nucleotides read TGTGCCAGCAGCGCGGGAGTTGGACTGAAGGGCGGGGAGCTGTTTTTT. The full variable domain, rest sourced from reference TRBV9 and TRBJ2-2, is DSGVTQTPKHLITATGQRVTLRCSPRSGDLSVYWYQQSLDQGLQFLIQYYNGEERAKGNILERFSAQQFPDLHSELNLSSLELGDSALYFCASSAGVGLKGGELFFGEGSRLTVL.

The chain combines TRBV28 with TRBJ2-7; D might be TRBD2 (6 bases). The ends were cut back, 3 bases at V and 6 bases at J, with 18 bases in the middle. This CDR3 comprises 15 residues. CDR1 and CDR2 from the germline V gene are MDHEN and SYDVKM. CDR3 loop: CASSLSAGRGSEQYF. The CDR3 bases are TGTGCCAGCAGTTTGAGTGCGGGACGTGGATCCGAGCAGTACTTC. The entire variable domain, with the rest obtained from reference TRBV28 and TRBJ2-7, is as follows: DVKVTQSSRYLVKRTGEKVFLECVQDMDHENMFWYRQDPGLGLRLIYFSYDVKMKEKGDIPEGYSVSREKKERFSLILESASTNQTSMYLCASSLSAGRGSEQYFGPGTRLTVT.

This chain joins TRBV28 and TRBJ1-2, with 7 bases aligning to TRBD1. The CDR3 is made up of 13 amino acids. The germline gives CDR1 MDHEN, CDR2 SYDVKM. V was clipped by 4 bases and J by 4 bases; unmatched bases: 3. CDR3 loop: CASSWGQRYGYTF. In nucleotides, the CDR3 is TGTGCCAGCAGTTGGGGACAGCGCTATGGCTACACCTTC.

This clone was seen just once. J is TRBJ1-1 and V is TRBV5-1; D unresolved. The V and J ends lost 5 bases and 0 bases respectively, with 11 bases between them. The CDR3 runs to 14 residues. Germline-derived CDR1 and CDR2 are SGHRS and YFSETQ. The CDR3, as DNA: TGCGCCAGCAGTGTTTCAGGCTTGAACACTGAAGCTTTCTTT. It specifies CASSVSGLNTEAFF.

This clone showed up just a few times. This chain connects TRBV28 to TRBJ2-7; 7 nucleotides align to TRBD2. After removal of 3 bases from V and 0 bases from J, the junction contained 17 bases not matched to a gene. The germline V gene has CDR1 MDHEN and CDR2 SYDVKM. The CDR3 contains 19 residues. CDR3 DNA: TGTGCCAGCAGTTTCTCTGTGGTGGCTAGCGGCTATAGCTCCTACGAGCAGTACTTC. Amino acids: CASSFSVVASGYSSYEQYF.

The J gene is TRBJ1-1, the V gene TRBV5-1, with TRBD1 as a possible D gene (5 bases). The CDR3 spans 15 residues. V was trimmed by 3 bases and J by 4 bases, leaving 16 bases between them. The germline V gene encodes CDR1 SGHRS and CDR2 YFSETQ. The CDR3: CASSSIQGGSTEAFF. CDR3 DNA: TGCGCCAGCAGCTCAATCCAGGGAGGGAGCACTGAAGCTTTCTTT.

J is TRBJ1-1 and V is TRBV18, with 8 bases that match TRBD1. CDR3 length equals 16 residues. Germline V lookup: CDR1 KGHSH, CDR2 LQKENI. V lost 2 bases and J lost 4; bases outside the gene matches: 9. The DNA of the CDR3 is TGTGCCAGCTCACCAAATGGACAGGGAGGATCCACTGAAGCTTTCTTT. Translation: CASSPNGQGGSTEAFF.

The V and J genes are TRBV13 and TRBJ2-2; no definite D call. CDR1 is PRHDT, CDR2 FYEKMQ, per germline (reference sequence). Trimming shortened V by 2 bases and J by 4 bases, and 5 bases separated the two germline ends. This CDR3 has 13 amino acids. Here the CDR3 DNA reads TGTGCCAGCAGCTTATCCCTCACCGGGGAGCTGTTTTTT. It is translated as CASSLSLTGELFF. The full variable domain, rest sourced from reference TRBV13 and TRBJ2-2, is AAGVIQSPRHLIKEKRETATLKCYPIPRHDTVYWYQQGPGQDPQFLISFYEKMQSDKGSIPDRFSAQQFSDYHSELNMSSLELGDSALYFCASSLSLTGELFFGEGSRLTVL.

A single count supports this clone. The chain couples TRBV27 to TRBJ2-3; possible D gene TRBD2, 6 bases. V lost 5 bases to trimming and J lost 2 bases, with 11 bases between them. This CDR3 is 14 amino acids long. Germline V CDR1 and CDR2: MNHEY, SMNVEV (reference sequence). The CDR3 DNA sequence: TGTGCCAGCAGTCTCCCTAGCGACACAGATACGCAGTATTTT. It encodes CASSLPSDTDTQYF.

This chain links TRBV6-7 with TRBJ2-5, with TRBD2 as a possible D gene (6 bases). TRBV6-7 is labeled an ORF, and its function is uncertain. The V end was cut by 8 bases, the J end by 7 bases, with 23 bases between. This CDR3 has 15 amino acids. The CDR3 loop reads CASLHNREPQGTQYF. CDR3 bases: TGTGCCAGCCTCCACAACCGGGAGCCTCAGGGGACCCAGTACTTC.